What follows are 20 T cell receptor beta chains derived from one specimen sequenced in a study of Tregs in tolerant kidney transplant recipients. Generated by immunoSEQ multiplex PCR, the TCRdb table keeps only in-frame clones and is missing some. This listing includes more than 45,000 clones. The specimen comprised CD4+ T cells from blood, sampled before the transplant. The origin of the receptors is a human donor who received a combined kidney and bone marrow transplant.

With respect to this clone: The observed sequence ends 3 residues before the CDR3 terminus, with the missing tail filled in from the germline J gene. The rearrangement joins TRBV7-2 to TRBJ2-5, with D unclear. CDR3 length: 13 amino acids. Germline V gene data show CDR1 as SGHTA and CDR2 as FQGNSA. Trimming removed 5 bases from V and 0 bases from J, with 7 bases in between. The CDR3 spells CASSPTYQETQYF. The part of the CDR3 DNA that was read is TGTGCCAGCAGCCCCACTTACCAAGAGACC.

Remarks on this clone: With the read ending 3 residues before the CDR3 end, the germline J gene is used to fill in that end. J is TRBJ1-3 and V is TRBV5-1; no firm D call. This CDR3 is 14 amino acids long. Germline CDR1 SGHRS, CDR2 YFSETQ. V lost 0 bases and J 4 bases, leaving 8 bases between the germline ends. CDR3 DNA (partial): TGCGCCAGCAGCTTGGACGGGGTGGGAAACACC. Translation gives CASSLDGVGNT. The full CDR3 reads CASSLDGVGNTIYF.

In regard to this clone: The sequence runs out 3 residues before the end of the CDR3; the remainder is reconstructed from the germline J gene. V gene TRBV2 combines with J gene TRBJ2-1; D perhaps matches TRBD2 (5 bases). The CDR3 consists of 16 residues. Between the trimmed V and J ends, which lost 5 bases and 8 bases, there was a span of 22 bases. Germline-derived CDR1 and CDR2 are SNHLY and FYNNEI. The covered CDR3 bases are TGTGCCAGCAGTCGCGCATTACTAGAACGTCAGGATGAG. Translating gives CASSRALLERQDE. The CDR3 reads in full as CASSRALLERQDEQFF.

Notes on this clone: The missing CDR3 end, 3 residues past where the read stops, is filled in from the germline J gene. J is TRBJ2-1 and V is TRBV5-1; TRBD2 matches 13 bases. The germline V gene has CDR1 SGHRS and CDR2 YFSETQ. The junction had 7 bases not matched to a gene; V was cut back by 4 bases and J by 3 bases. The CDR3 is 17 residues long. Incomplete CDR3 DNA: TGCGCCAGCAGCAGAGGGACTAGCGGGAAAAGCTACAATGAG. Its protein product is CASSRGTSGKSYNE. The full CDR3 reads CASSRGTSGKSYNEQFF.

The covered CDR3 bases are TGTGCCAGCAGTGACGGGCAGGGAAGAACCGGGGAG. Its translation is CASSDGQGRTGE. The whole CDR3 sequence is CASSDGQGRTGELFF. V and J are TRBV6-4 and TRBJ2-2; TRBD1 might be the D (5 bases). The CDR3 end falls 3 residues outside the read, so it is completed with the germline J gene. Germline-derived CDR1 and CDR2 are MRHNA and SNTAGT. There are 15 residues in the CDR3. V was shortened by 2 bases and J by 5 bases, with 12 bases between the two germline ends.

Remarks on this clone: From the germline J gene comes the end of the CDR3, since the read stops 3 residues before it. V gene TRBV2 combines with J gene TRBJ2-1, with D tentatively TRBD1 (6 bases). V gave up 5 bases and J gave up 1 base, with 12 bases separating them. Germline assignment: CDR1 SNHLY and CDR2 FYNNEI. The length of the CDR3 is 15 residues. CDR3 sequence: CASSFGQTSYNEQFF. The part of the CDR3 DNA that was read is TGTGCCAGCAGTTTTGGACAGACATCCTACAATGAG.

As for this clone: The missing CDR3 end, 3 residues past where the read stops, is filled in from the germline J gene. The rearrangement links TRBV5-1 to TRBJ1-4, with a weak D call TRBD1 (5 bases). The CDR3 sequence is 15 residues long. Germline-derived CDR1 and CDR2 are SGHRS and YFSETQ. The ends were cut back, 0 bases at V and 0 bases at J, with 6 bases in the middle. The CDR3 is CASSLGGTTNEKLFF. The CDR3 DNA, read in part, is TGCGCCAGCAGCTTGGGGGGCACAACTAATGAAAAA.

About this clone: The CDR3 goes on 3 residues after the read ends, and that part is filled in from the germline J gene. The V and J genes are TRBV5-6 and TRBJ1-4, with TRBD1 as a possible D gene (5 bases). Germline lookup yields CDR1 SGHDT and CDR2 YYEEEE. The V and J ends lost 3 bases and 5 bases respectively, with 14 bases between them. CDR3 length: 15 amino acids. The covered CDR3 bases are TGTGCCAGCAGCTCACAGGACATAGGGAATGAAAAA. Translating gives CASSSQDIGNEK. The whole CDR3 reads CASSSQDIGNEKLFF.

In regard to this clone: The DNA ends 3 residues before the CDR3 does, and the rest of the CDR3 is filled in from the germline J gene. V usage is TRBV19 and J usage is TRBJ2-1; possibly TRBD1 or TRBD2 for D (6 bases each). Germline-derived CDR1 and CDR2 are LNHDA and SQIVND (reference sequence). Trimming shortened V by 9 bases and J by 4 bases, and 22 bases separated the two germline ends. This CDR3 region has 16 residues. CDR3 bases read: TGTGCCAGCCGCGCCGGTGGCGGGACATGGTACAATGAG. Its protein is CASRAGGGTWYNE. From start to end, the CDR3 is CASRAGGGTWYNEQFF. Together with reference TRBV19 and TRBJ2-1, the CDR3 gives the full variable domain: DGGITQSPKYLFRKEGQNVTLSCEQNLNHDAMYWYRQDPGQGLRLIYYSQIVNDFQKGDIAEGYSVSREKKESFPLTVTSAQKNPTAFYLCASRAGGGTWYNEQFFGPGTRLTVL.

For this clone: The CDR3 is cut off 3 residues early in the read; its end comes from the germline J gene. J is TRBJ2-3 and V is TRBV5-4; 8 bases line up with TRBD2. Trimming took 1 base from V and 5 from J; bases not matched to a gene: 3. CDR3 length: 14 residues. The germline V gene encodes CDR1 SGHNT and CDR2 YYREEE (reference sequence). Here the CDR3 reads CASSLSRGGDTQYF. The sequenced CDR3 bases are TGTGCCAGCAGCTTGTCCCGGGGGGGAGATACG.

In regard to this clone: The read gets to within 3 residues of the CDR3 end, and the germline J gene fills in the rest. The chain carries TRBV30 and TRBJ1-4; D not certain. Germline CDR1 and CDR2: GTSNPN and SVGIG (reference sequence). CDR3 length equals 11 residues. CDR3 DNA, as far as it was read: TGTGCCTGGAGCCAGGCCGAGAAA. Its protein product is CAWSQAEK. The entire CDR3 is CAWSQAEKLFF. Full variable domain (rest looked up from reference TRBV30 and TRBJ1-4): SQTIHQWPATLVQPVGSPLSLECTVEGTSNPNLYWYRQAAGRGLQLLFYSVGIGQISSEVPQNLSASRPQDRQFILSSKKLLLSDSGFYLCAWSQAEKLFFGSGTQLSVL.

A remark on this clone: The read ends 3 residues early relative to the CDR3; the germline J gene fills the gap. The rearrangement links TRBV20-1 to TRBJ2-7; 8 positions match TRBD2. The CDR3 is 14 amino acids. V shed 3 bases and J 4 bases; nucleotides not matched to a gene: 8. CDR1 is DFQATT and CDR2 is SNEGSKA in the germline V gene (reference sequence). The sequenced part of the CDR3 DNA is TGCAGTGCTAGTCCCGGGACTAGGGTGTACGAG. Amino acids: CSASPGTRVYE. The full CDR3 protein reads CSASPGTRVYEQYF.

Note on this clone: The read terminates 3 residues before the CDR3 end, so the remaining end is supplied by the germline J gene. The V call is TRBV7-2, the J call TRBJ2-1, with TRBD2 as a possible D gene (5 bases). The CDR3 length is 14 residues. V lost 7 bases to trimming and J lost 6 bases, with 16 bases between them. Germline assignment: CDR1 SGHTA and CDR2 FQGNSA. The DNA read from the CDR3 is TGTGCCAGCAACCCCTCGGACTTTACCAATGAG. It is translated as CASNPSDFTNE. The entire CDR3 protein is CASNPSDFTNEQFF.

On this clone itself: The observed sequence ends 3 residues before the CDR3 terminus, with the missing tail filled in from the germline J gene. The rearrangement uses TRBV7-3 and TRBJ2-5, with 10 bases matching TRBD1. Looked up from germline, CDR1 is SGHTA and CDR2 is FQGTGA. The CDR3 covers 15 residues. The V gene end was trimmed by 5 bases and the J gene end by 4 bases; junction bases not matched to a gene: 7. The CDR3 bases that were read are TGTGCCAGCAGCGGACAGGGGGGAATAGGAGAGACC. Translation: CASSGQGGIGET. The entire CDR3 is CASSGQGGIGETQYF.

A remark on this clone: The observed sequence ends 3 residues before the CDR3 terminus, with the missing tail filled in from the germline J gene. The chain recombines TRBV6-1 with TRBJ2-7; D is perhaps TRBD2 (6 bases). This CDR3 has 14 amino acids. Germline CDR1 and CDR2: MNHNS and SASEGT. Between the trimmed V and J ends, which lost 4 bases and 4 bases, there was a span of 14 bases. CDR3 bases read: TGTGCCAGCAGTGTGGTGGGCGGGGAATACGAG. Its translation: CASSVVGGEYE. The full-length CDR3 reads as CASSVVGGEYEQYF.

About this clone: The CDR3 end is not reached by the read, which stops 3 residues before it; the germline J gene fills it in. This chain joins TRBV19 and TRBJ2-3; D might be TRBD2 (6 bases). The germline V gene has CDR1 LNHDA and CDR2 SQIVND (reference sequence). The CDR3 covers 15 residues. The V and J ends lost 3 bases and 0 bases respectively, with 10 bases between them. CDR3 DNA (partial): TGTGCCAGTAGTATGGCGGGAACAAGCACAGATACG. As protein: CASSMAGTSTDT. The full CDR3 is CASSMAGTSTDTQYF.

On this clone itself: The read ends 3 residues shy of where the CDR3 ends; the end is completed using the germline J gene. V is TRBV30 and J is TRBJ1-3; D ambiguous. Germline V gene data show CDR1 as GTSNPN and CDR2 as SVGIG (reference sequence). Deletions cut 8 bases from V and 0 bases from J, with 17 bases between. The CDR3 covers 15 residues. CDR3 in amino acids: CARDAGQSSGNTIYF. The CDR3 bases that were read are TGTGCCCGAGACGCAGGTCAGAGCTCTGGAAACACC.

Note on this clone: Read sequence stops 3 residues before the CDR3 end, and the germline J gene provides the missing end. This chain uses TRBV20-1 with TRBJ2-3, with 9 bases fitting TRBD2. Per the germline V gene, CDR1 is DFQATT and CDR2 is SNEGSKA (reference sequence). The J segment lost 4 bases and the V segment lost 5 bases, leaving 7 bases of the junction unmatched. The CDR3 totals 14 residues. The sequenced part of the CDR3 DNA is TGCAGTGCTGGGGATAGCGGGAGTGCAGATACG. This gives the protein CSAGDSGSADT. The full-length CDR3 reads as CSAGDSGSADTQYF.

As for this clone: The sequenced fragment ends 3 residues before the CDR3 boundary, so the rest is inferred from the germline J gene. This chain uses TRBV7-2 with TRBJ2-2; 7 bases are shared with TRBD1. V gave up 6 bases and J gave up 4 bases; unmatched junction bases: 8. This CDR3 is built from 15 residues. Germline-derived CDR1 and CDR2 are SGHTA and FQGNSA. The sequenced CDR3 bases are TGTGCCAGCAGTCTTACAGGGGATCGCACCGGGGAG. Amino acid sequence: CASSLTGDRTGE. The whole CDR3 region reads CASSLTGDRTGELFF. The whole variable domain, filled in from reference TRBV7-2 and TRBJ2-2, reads GAGVSQSPSNKVTEKGKDVELRCDPISGHTALYWYRQSLGQGLEFLIYFQGNSAPDKSGLPSDRFSAERTGGSVSTLTIQRTQQEDSAVYLCASSLTGDRTGELFFGEGSRLTVL.

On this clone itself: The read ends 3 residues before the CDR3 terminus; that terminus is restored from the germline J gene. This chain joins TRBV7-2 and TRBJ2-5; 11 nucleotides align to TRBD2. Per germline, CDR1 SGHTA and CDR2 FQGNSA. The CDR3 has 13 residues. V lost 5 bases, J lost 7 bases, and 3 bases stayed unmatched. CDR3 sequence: CASSVGTSGTQYF. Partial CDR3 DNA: TGTGCCAGCAGCGTCGGGACTAGCGGGACC.